The 28 T cell receptor beta chains reported below all come from one sample, sequenced in a study of blood T cells in healthy people across ages. Using a J-beta primer mix together with a sample-barcoded 5' primer, a second PCR was run for roughly 7 to 11 cycles. A single record per CDR3 protein comes from TCRdb applying MiXCR to the 5' RACE reads. The table includes 800,000 or so distinct CDR3 sequences, around 25% detected once. This sample also appeared in a second study, on T cells of mothers and their children.

Sequencing was performed on blood. The receptors were gathered from a boy under 18 in good health.

The V call is TRBV6-2 or TRBV6-3, the J call TRBJ1-1; no clear D. The V end lost 8 bases, the J end lost 0 bases, and 10 bases lay between the germline ends. The length of the CDR3 is 13 residues. Germline CDR1 reads MNHEY; CDR2 reads SVGEGT. As DNA, the CDR3 is TGTGCCAGCTCAACATGGATGAACACTGAAGCTTTCTTT. Encoded protein: CASSTWMNTEAFF.

The V gene is TRBV5-1, the J gene TRBJ2-7, with 11 bases identical to TRBD1. CDR1 SGHRS and CDR2 YFSETQ come from the germline V gene. The J segment lost 2 bases and the V segment lost 4 bases, leaving 8 bases of the junction unmatched. The CDR3 spans 16 residues. The CDR3 nucleotides are TGCGCCAGCAGCAAGAGGAGGACAGGGGGCCCCTACGAGCAGTACTTC. Translating it yields CASSKRRTGGPYEQYF.

The rearrangement links TRBV7-9 to TRBJ1-2, with 8 bases lining up with TRBD1. V dropped 5 bases and J dropped 4; count of bases not matched to a gene: 9. Looked up from germline, CDR1 is SEHNR and CDR2 is FQNEAQ (reference sequence). The CDR3 is 15 residues long. CDR3 DNA sequence: TGTGCCAGCAGCCCTCGGACAGGGCTGGGCTATGGCTACACCTTC. Translating it yields CASSPRTGLGYGYTF.

This sequence joins TRBV19 and TRBJ1-2, with 7 bases lining up with TRBD1. With V trimmed by 3 bases and J by 6 bases, 10 bases remained unmatched. Germline assignment: CDR1 LNHDA and CDR2 SQIVND (reference sequence). The CDR3 extends over 15 amino acids. DNA of the CDR3: TGTGCCAGTAGTATGTTATCGGGACAGTTAAATGGCTACACCTTC. It is translated as CASSMLSGQLNGYTF.

This chain connects TRBV11-2 to TRBJ2-1; 7 bases agree with TRBD2. The CDR3 spans 15 residues. J was trimmed by 0 bases and V by 6 bases; bases with no gene match: 5. Germline loops: CDR1 SGHAT, CDR2 FQNNGV. CDR3 in DNA: TGTGCCAGCAGGGCGACTAGCCTCTCCTACAATGAGCAGTTCTTC. It is translated as CASRATSLSYNEQFF.

The rearrangement links TRBV27 to TRBJ2-3; 10 bases fit TRBD2. The germline V gene has CDR1 MNHEY and CDR2 SMNVEV (reference sequence). J lost 3 bases, V lost 7 bases, and 4 bases had no gene match. This CDR3 has 14 residues. The CDR3 coding sequence is TGTGCCAGCAATAAAGCGGGAGGGACAGATACGCAGTATTTT. It specifies CASNKAGGTDTQYF.

The gene calls are TRBV7-8 and TRBJ2-5; 7 bases agree with TRBD2. The assigned J gene may be wrong: the sequence end matches TRBJ2-7 better. Germline assignment: CDR1 SGHVS and CDR2 FQNEAQ. The CDR3 extends over 16 amino acids. The CDR3 nucleotides are TGTGCCAGCAGCCGAAAACGGGACTACGGCTCCTACGAGCAGTACTTC. This encodes CASSRKRDYGSYEQYF.

The rearrangement links TRBV29-1 to TRBJ2-4; TRBD2 is a possible D gene (6 bases). Germline CDR1 reads SQVTM; CDR2 reads ANQGSEA. CDR3 length: 15 residues. V lost 3 bases to trimming and J lost 3 bases, with 15 bases between them. The CDR3 coding sequence is TGCAGCGTTGAGGACGGAGGGAAGAGCAAAAACATTCAGTACTTC. Its translation: CSVEDGGKSKNIQYF.

This clonotype was seen a handful of times. The V gene is TRBV4-3, the J gene TRBJ2-5; tentatively, D is TRBD2 (5 bases). TRBJ2-1 matches the DNA end more closely, so the J call is doubtful. This CDR3 has 15 residues. Germline loops: CDR1 LGHNA, CDR2 YSLEER. In DNA form, the CDR3 reads TGCGCCAGCAGCCAAGCGCGGGTGGCGTATAATGAGCAGTTCTTC. This translates into CASSQARVAYNEQFF.

The table lists this clonotype with a few counts. The rearrangement links TRBV7-2 to TRBJ2-5; tentative D call: TRBD1 (6 bases). The germline V gene encodes CDR1 SGHTA and CDR2 FQGNSA. V was clipped by 5 bases and J by 2 bases, with 12 bases between them. CDR3 length: 14 residues. CDR3 residues: CASSLNRAQETQYF. The DNA of the CDR3 is TGTGCCAGCAGCCTTAACAGGGCTCAAGAGACCCAGTACTTC. Using reference TRBV7-2 and TRBJ2-5 for the parts outside the CDR3, the full variable domain is GAGVSQSPSNKVTEKGKDVELRCDPISGHTALYWYRQSLGQGLEFLIYFQGNSAPDKSGLPSDRFSAERTGGSVSTLTIQRTQQEDSAVYLCASSLNRAQETQYFGPGTRLLVL.

The V gene is TRBV5-6, the J gene TRBJ1-2; TRBD1 aligns across 9 bases. In germline, CDR1 is SGHDT, CDR2 YYEEEE. The junction had 12 bases not matched to a gene; V was cut back by 5 bases and J by 7 bases. There are 15 residues in the CDR3. The CDR3 DNA reads as TGTGCCAGCAGTTACCGGGACAGGGTTATGGTTGGCTACACCTTC. Its translation: CASSYRDRVMVGYTF.

The J gene is TRBJ2-1, the V gene TRBV9, with D perhaps matching TRBD2 (6 bases). The tail of the sequence fits TRBJ2-7 better, so the J call may be wrong. CDR1 and CDR2 from the germline V gene are SGDLS and YYNGEE. CDR3 length equals 14 residues. In nucleotides, the CDR3 is TGTGCCAGCAGCGTCGGCGGGGCGGCCTACGAGCAGTACTTC. Residues: CASSVGGAAYEQYF.

This clonotype was detected a few times. The chain recombines TRBV29-1 with TRBJ2-7; 8 nucleotides align to TRBD1. Trimming at V came to 5 bases and at J to 3 bases, leaving 12 bases not matched to a gene. Germline V gene sequence: CDR1 SQVTM, CDR2 ANQGSEA. This CDR3 region has 15 residues. For the CDR3, the DNA is TGCAGCGTTTTACTCCGGACAGGGATGTACTACGAGCAGTACTTC. It yields the protein CSVLLRTGMYYEQYF.

This clonotype was recorded a few times. The chain links TRBV7-2 to TRBJ2-5; D call uncertain. V was clipped by 1 base and J by 11 bases, with 11 bases between them. The CDR3 is 12 residues long. Germline-derived CDR1 and CDR2 are SGHTA and FQGNSA. CDR3 DNA sequence: TGTGCCAGCAGCTTAGACCAGACCCGGCAGTACTTC. Protein: CASSLDQTRQYF.

This sequence joins TRBV9 and TRBJ1-1, with 8 positions matching TRBD1. The CDR3 runs 13 residues. The J segment lost 10 bases and the V segment lost 1 base, leaving 6 bases of the junction unmatched. The germline CDR1 and CDR2 sequences are SGDLS and YYNGEE. The CDR3 coding sequence is TGTGCCAGCAGCGTAAGGACAGGGAGACGAGCTTTCTTT. It yields the protein CASSVRTGRRAFF.

This clonotype was seen a few times. The rearrangement joins TRBV2 to TRBJ1-2; D is ambiguous. Looked up from germline, CDR1 is SNHLY and CDR2 is FYNNEI. V shed 8 bases and J shed 5 bases, with 9 bases lying between them. This CDR3 has 11 residues. The CDR3 DNA reads TGTGCCAGCTTAAAAGATTATGGCTACACCTTC. Translating gives CASLKDYGYTF.

The V gene is TRBV7-9, the J gene TRBJ2-7; possibly TRBD2 for D (6 bases). The V end lost 2 bases, the J end lost 3 bases, and 17 bases lay between the germline ends. CDR1 is SEHNR and CDR2 is FQNEAQ in the germline V gene (reference sequence). This CDR3 has 16 residues. CDR3: CASSLIGGEGGYEQYF. CDR3 DNA sequence: TGTGCCAGCAGCTTAATCGGGGGAGAGGGTGGCTACGAGCAGTACTTC.

Regarding this clonotype: An end of the junction does not agree with germline; a read error may underlie this. V and J are TRBV12-3 or TRBV12-4 and TRBJ2-1; a weak D match, TRBD1 (6 bases). The CDR3 has 16 amino acids. The CDR3 nucleotides are TGTGTCAGCAGTTTACGACAGGTAGGAACCTACAATGAGCAGTTCTTC. It encodes CVSSLRQVGTYNEQFF.

The chain couples TRBV7-9 to TRBJ1-2, with D unresolved. The CDR3 loop spans 13 amino acids. Germline V gene lookup returns CDR1 SEHNR and CDR2 FQNEAQ (reference sequence). Between the trimmed V and J ends, which lost 5 bases and 4 bases, there was a span of 11 bases. This CDR3 is CASSLGRLYGYTF. The CDR3 DNA sequence: TGTGCCAGCAGCCTAGGGAGACTCTATGGCTACACCTTC.

This clonotype was seen more than once but under ten times. V usage is TRBV30 and J usage is TRBJ1-1; no clear D. Germline V lookup: CDR1 GTSNPN, CDR2 SVGIG (reference sequence). The CDR3 is 11 residues long. The ends were cut back, 1 base at V and 12 bases at J, with 12 bases in the middle. This CDR3 reads CAWSATGSPFF. The CDR3 bases are TGTGCCTGGAGTGCCACGGGGAGTCCTTTCTTT.

This chain uses TRBV20-1 with TRBJ2-3, with a weak D call TRBD2 (6 bases). This CDR3 contains 12 residues. Germline V lookup: CDR1 DFQATT, CDR2 SNEGSKA (reference sequence). V was trimmed by 5 bases and J by 6 bases, leaving 12 bases between them. The CDR3 DNA is TGCAGTGCTCAGACTAGTGGGGATACGCAGTATTTT. Translating it yields CSAQTSGDTQYF.

In regard to this clonotype: An end of the junction does not agree with germline; a read error may underlie this. The V gene is TRBV7-7, the J gene TRBJ2-1; D is possibly TRBD1 (6 bases). CDR1 and CDR2 from the germline V gene are SSHAT and FNYEAQ (reference sequence). The CDR3 consists of 15 residues. CDR3 sequence (DNA): TGTGCTAGCAGCTTAGGGGGTACTCAGTACAATGAGCAGTTCTTC. Translating gives CASSLGGTQYNEQFF.

The chain recombines TRBV10-3 with TRBJ1-1; D gene unclear. This CDR3 comprises 14 residues. Trimming stripped 11 bases from V and 0 bases from J, with 16 bases between. CDR1 and CDR2 from the germline V gene are ENHRY and SYGVKD. CDR3 nucleotide sequence: TGTGCCTCTGAGGCGTCGAAGATGAACACTGAAGCTTTCTTT. Translated, it gives CASEASKMNTEAFF.

This clonotype was seen a few times. Germline is not matched at one junction end, which may reflect a read error. J is TRBJ1-4 and V is TRBV14; tentative D call: TRBD1 (6 bases). Per the germline V gene, CDR1 is SGHDN and CDR2 is FVKESK. The CDR3 consists of 15 residues. The CDR3 loop reads CACSRGWTANEKLFF. CDR3 sequence (DNA): TGTGCCTGCAGCCGGGGGTGGACAGCTAATGAAAAACTGTTTTTT.

This clonotype was recorded many times. The rearrangement joins TRBV29-1 to TRBJ2-1; weak D call: TRBD2 (7 bases). This CDR3 has 16 residues. The V gene lost 7 bases and the J gene lost 0 bases, with 19 bases spanning the gap. Per germline, CDR1 SQVTM and CDR2 ANQGSEA. As DNA, the CDR3 is TGCAGCGCGGGGGGCACAGGGCCCTTCTCCTACAATGAGCAGTTCTTC. Encoded protein: CSAGGTGPFSYNEQFF.

This sequence joins TRBV18 and TRBJ2-4; TRBD1 or TRBD2 may be the D gene (7 bases each). The length of the CDR3 is 19 residues. CDR1 is KGHSH and CDR2 is LQKENI in the germline V gene. V lost 2 bases and J 6 bases, leaving 26 bases between the germline ends. CDR3 sequence reads: CASSPLTTAGGGSGNIQYF. DNA of the CDR3: TGTGCCAGCTCACCATTAACCACGGCAGGGGGGGGAAGCGGAAACATTCAGTACTTC.

This chain connects TRBV5-5 to TRBJ2-1; D might be TRBD1 (6 bases). With 4 bases removed from V and 5 bases from J, the gap between germline ends came to 16 bases. The CDR3 loop spans 15 amino acids. The V gene's germline CDR1 is SGHKS and CDR2 YYEKEE (reference sequence). The CDR3 DNA reads TGTGCCAGCAGCCGAAGGGGGTTCGGAGACAATGAGCAGTTCTTC. As protein: CASSRRGFGDNEQFF.

This clonotype has just a few counts. The chain couples TRBV15 to TRBJ1-5; D not certain. V was cut by 3 bases and J by 2 bases, with 14 bases left in between. From germline, CDR1 is LNHNV and CDR2 YYDKDF (reference sequence). The CDR3 runs 16 residues. Here the CDR3 DNA reads TGTGCCACCAGCAGCTTAGGGTTACGGCGCAATCAGCCCCAGCATTTT. Translation: CATSSLGLRRNQPQHF.